This T cell receptor (beta chain) was recorded in a study of patients and donors after allogeneic stem cell transplantation. TCRdb fed the RT-PCR reads into MiXCR, producing one record per CDR3 protein. The profile shows approximately 160,000 distinct CDR3 sequences, roughly 24% of them singletons. From germline, CDR1 is DFQATT and CDR2 SNEGSKA (reference sequence). Trimming took 6 bases from V and 2 from J, leaving 12 bases between them. The CDR3 spans 13 residues. This clonotype has just a few counts. This chain connects TRBV20-1 to TRBJ2-3; no definite D call. The sequenced material came from blood, either unsorted or a sorted T cell fraction (not recorded which). The TCR comes from a human donor who was either an allogeneic HSCT recipient or a stem cell or donor lymphocyte infusion donor (not recorded which). It is not recorded whose cells these are; they may come from a transplant donor. The CDR3 loop reads CSATDPNTDTQYF. CDR3 coding DNA: TGCAGTGCCACGGACCCGAACACAGATACGCAGTATTTT.